This entry is about one T cell receptor beta chain. This receptor's antigen is unknown. Base qualities are not provided; no much larger clone lies one nucleotide away. Library method: 5' RACE. The sequencer was an Illumina HiSeq 2500. The second PCR ran for about 6 to 11 cycles and used a J-beta primer mix along with a sample-barcoded 5' primer. A unique molecular identifier was introduced onto each TCR beta cDNA molecule by a template-switch 5' adaptor carrying 12 random nucleotides. Each sample yielded at least 2.5 million CDR3-containing paired-end reads. First-strand cDNA was synthesized from all RNA with the Mint cDNA synthesis kit, primed by a TRBC-specific oligonucleotide. Following uracil-DNA glycosylase treatment, all cDNA underwent a first 18-cycle PCR with the universal primers M1SS and BC2_uni_R. For the original study's pipeline: Normalization of each sample was performed by random selection of 1 million high-quality reads, each carrying a distinct molecular identifier. Reads with shared molecular identifiers were discarded instead of being binned into consensus sequences. CDR3 identification, clonotype clustering and error correction used MiTCR with a Q25 quality threshold and the strictest error-elimination algorithm. A nonparametric unseen species model with Euler transformation was used to estimate lower-bound total TCR beta diversity. TCRdb handled the public reads itself, with Q25 trimming in fastp and clone calling in MiXCR, and kept productive beta chains. Rows matching on CDR3 protein sequence are summarized as one entry with the most common DNA and genes. What appears here as the V and J calls and clone size reflects TCRdb's work, not the paper's. This sample gives 650,000 to 1,000,000 distinct CDR3 sequences in total; around 36% of them show up just once. The ten most abundant clones make up over 10% of the sample.

The data derive from a study of blood T cells in healthy people across ages (dated by TCRdb to the mid-2010s). In the study overall: In model experiments, template switching captured about one uniquely barcoded TCR beta cDNA molecule for every two T cells. The study measured age-related changes in TCR beta repertoire diversity using deep sequencing normalized with unique cDNA molecular identifiers. Donors were grouped into four age groups: young (average roughly 17 years), middle-aged (around 39), aged (62) and long-lived (about 82). Donors of different ages were randomly distributed across sequencing lanes to avoid experimental bias. For two donors (one aged 18 to 29 and one aged 80 or older), the study analyzed two additional independent replicas of 1 million unique cDNA reads from the same blood draw.

Measured from the cysteine to the phenylalanine, the CDR3 is 15 residues long. CDR3 DNA only is kept here, 45 bases in frame from base 1. Taken from the germline V gene (reference sequence), the CDR1 and CDR2 loops are LGHDT and YNNKEL. V was cut back by 3 bases and J by 2 bases, leaving a gap of 13 bases between them. The approximately 39 donors, aged roughly 6 to 100 years, were systemically healthy Caucasian individuals from Russia. Ten milliliters of peripheral blood were drawn from each donor into EDTA-treated Vacutainer tubes. Ficoll-Paque density-gradient centrifugation was used to isolate PBMCs, with at least 6.5 million per sample. Total RNA was extracted from PBMCs with Trizol reagent, with at least 6 micrograms obtained per sample. For every donor, an aliquot of PBMCs went through flow cytometry to measure the percentages of naive CD45RAhigh/CD27high T cells. The research as a whole found: The long-lived group showed more naive CD4+ T cells, fewer expanded clones and increased TCR diversity than the aged group, suggesting age selection. Estimates of total diversity from one million sequenced T cells were regarded as lower bounds and underestimates. Because donor CMV infection status was unknown, age-related changes in expanded clonotypes were potentially confounded. Observed TCR beta diversity correlated strongly with the percentage of naive T cells measured by flow cytometry. Bulk unsorted PBMC profiling prevented conclusive comparison of naive and antigen-experienced compartments. Observed TCR beta diversity per million T cells fell roughly linearly with age, and a significant reduction was already apparent by age about 36.

The rearrangement combines TRBV3-1 with TRBJ1-1; TRBD1 is a weak D gene call, 5 bases matching. The sequenced sample was blood. This clonotype originated in a man aged 18 to 35 in good health. The CDR3 reads as follows: CASSHRGGVNTEAFF. The DNA sequence follows: TGTGCCAGCAGCCACCGGGGAGGGGTCAACACTGAAGCTTTCTTT.